The 23 T cell receptor beta chains listed next were all sequenced from one sample in a study of radiotherapy plus CTLA-4 blockade in lung cancer. The data were produced by immunoSEQ multiplex PCR, yet TCRdb's version contains in-frame clones alone and is incomplete. Here the sample spans about 28,000 clones, about four fifths being singletons. The source material was peripheral blood, sampled from a patient treated with radiotherapy plus ipilimumab. Every receptor here comes from a human donor with non-small cell lung cancer that progressed on radiotherapy plus ipilimumab.

Written as DNA, the CDR3 is TGTGCCAGCTCACCAGGGAGACACGGAGAAGCTTTCTTT. Amino acids: CASSPGRHGEAFF. V is TRBV18 and J is TRBJ1-1, with D unresolved. CDR1 is KGHSH, CDR2 LQKENI, per germline. CDR3 length: 13 residues. Trimming shortened V by 2 bases and J by 8 bases, and 12 bases separated the two germline ends.

V is TRBV27 and J is TRBJ2-5; 7 bases agree with TRBD2. Germline CDR1 reads MNHEY; CDR2 reads SMNVEV (reference sequence). This CDR3 has 15 amino acids. V shed 6 bases and J 1 base; nucleotides not matched to a gene: 8. The CDR3 here is CASRHYGRFQETQYF. The DNA of the CDR3 is TGTGCCAGCAGGCACTACGGGAGGTTCCAAGAGACCCAGTACTTC.

As concerns this clone: Other DNA sequences within the sample encode an identical CDR3. This sequence joins TRBV5-1 and TRBJ2-5; D unresolved. V gave up 0 bases and J gave up 2 bases, with 5 bases separating them. The germline V gene encodes CDR1 SGHRS and CDR2 YFSETQ. CDR3 length equals 13 residues. The CDR3 nucleotides read TGCGCCAGCAGCTTGGAAGTTCAAGAGACCCAGTACTTC. Translated: CASSLEVQETQYF.

This clone was recorded once. The chain has TRBV4-2 and TRBJ1-2; a possible D gene is TRBD1 (6 bases). CDR1 is LGHNA and CDR2 is YNFKEQ in the germline V gene. V was clipped by 4 bases and J by 5 bases, with 11 bases between them. The CDR3 loop spans 13 amino acids. As DNA, the CDR3 is TGTGCCAGCAGCCCCCAAGGGGGGTATGGCTACACCTTC. This encodes CASSPQGGYGYTF.

This clone has a single count. The chain joins TRBV10-2 to TRBJ2-7; the D gene is possibly TRBD2 (5 bases). Trimming removed 8 bases from V and 4 bases from J, with 9 bases in between. CDR3 size: 11 residues. Germline V gene data show CDR1 as WSHSY and CDR2 as SAAADI. The chain's CDR3 is CASGSGYEQYF. As DNA, the CDR3 is TGCGCCAGCGGCTCGGGATACGAGCAGTACTTC.

This chain joins TRBV29-1 and TRBJ2-5, with a tentative D call TRBD2 (6 bases). The CDR3 length is 13 residues. The germline V gene encodes CDR1 SQVTM and CDR2 ANQGSEA. V was clipped by 4 bases and J by 3 bases, with 12 bases between them. Written as DNA, the CDR3 is TGCAGCGTTGTGACTAGAGGAAAAGAGACCCAGTACTTC. This gives the protein CSVVTRGKETQYF.

This rearrangement joins TRBV21-1 to TRBJ1-6. TRBV21-1 counts as a pseudogene. The CDR3 length is 13 residues. The CDR3 sequence: CASRRIYNSPLHF. The CDR3 coding sequence is TGTGCCAGCCGACGTATTTATAATTCACCCCTCCACTTT.

This chain links TRBV5-1 with TRBJ2-1; perhaps TRBD2 as D (7 bases). CDR1 and CDR2 (germline): SGHRS, YFSETQ. V dropped 3 bases and J dropped 8 bases, with 15 bases sitting between them. There are 14 residues in the CDR3. The CDR3: CASSSRGAVDEQFF. CDR3 DNA: TGCGCCAGCAGCTCCCGGGGGGCCGTCGATGAGCAGTTCTTC.

This clone was counted only a few times. V is TRBV4-3 and J is TRBJ1-3; D may be TRBD1 (6 bases). Germline loops: CDR1 LGHNA, CDR2 YSLEER. The germline V and J ends were trimmed by 0 bases and 2 bases, with 11 bases remaining between them. The length of the CDR3 is 16 residues. CDR3 DNA sequence: TGCGCCAGCAGCCAAGACGAGGGGGGAGCTGGAAACACCATATATTTT. It yields the protein CASSQDEGGAGNTIYF.

The chain recombines TRBV27 with TRBJ2-1; D unresolved. Germline loops: CDR1 MNHEY, CDR2 SMNVEV (reference sequence). Between the trimmed V and J ends, which lost 6 bases and 4 bases, there was a span of 4 bases. This CDR3 region has 11 residues. The CDR3, as DNA: TGTGCCAGCAGGGGTTACAATGAGCAGTTCTTC. This translates into CASRGYNEQFF.

This chain uses TRBV7-9 with TRBJ2-1; 8 nucleotides line up with TRBD1. The J segment lost 6 bases and the V segment lost 4 bases, leaving 14 bases of the junction unmatched. CDR3 length: 17 residues. Germline V gene lookup returns CDR1 SEHNR and CDR2 FQNEAQ (reference sequence). CDR3 protein: CASSSSDRASGGNEQFF. The CDR3 nucleotides read TGTGCCAGCAGCTCATCGGACAGGGCGTCTGGGGGCAATGAGCAGTTCTTC.

J is TRBJ2-7 and V is TRBV19; 7 bases map to TRBD1. The V segment lost 6 bases and the J segment 2 bases; nucleotides outside the gene matches: 10. Germline assignment: CDR1 LNHDA and CDR2 SQIVND (reference sequence). The CDR3 sequence is 15 residues long. The CDR3 is CASSPTGWAPYEQYF. Written as DNA, the CDR3 is TGTGCCAGTAGCCCGACAGGGTGGGCCCCCTACGAGCAGTACTTC.

The genes are TRBV7-9 and TRBJ2-5; D tentatively reads TRBD1 or TRBD2 (5 bases each). CDR1 is SEHNR, CDR2 FQNEAQ, per germline (reference sequence). The CDR3 spans 16 residues. The V end was cut by 5 bases, the J end by 5 bases, with 21 bases between. CDR3 coding DNA: TGTGCCAGCAGCCCCCCACCGGGACGCCGTGATGAGACCCAGTACTTC. Translated, it gives CASSPPPGRRDETQYF.

The chain joins TRBV27 to TRBJ2-7, with a tentative D call TRBD1 (6 bases). Trimming left V 4 bases short and J 9 bases short, with 16 bases between. CDR3 length: 13 amino acids. Germline-derived CDR1 and CDR2 are MNHEY and SMNVEV (reference sequence). The CDR3 region is CASSSTGSSVQYF. The CDR3 DNA is TGTGCCAGCAGTTCGACAGGCTCCTCAGTGCAGTACTTC.

The CDR3 DNA sequence: TGTGCCAGCAGTTTACTAGCGGGAGAAAATCCCTACGAGCAGTACTTC. It is translated as CASSLLAGENPYEQYF. The chain carries TRBV28 and TRBJ2-7; 10 bases line up with TRBD2. In germline, CDR1 is MDHEN, CDR2 SYDVKM. The CDR3 runs 16 residues. V shed 2 bases and J 2 bases; nucleotides not matched to a gene: 6.

A few counts support this clone. J is TRBJ2-2 and V is TRBV6-5; possible D gene TRBD2, 5 bases. CDR1 is MNHEY, CDR2 SVGAGI, per germline. Trimming took off 6 bases at V and 3 bases at J, with 14 bases between the two ends. This CDR3 comprises 15 residues. CDR3 loop: CASRPREAHTGELFF. Here the CDR3 DNA reads TGTGCCAGCAGACCCCGGGAAGCCCACACCGGGGAGCTGTTTTTT.

V gene TRBV5-1 combines with J gene TRBJ1-2; 11 positions agree with TRBD1. CDR3 length: 15 residues. CDR1 is SGHRS and CDR2 is YFSETQ in the germline V gene. V shed 0 bases and J 7 bases; nucleotides not matched to a gene: 5. The CDR3 here is CASSLEGQGALGYTF. The CDR3 DNA reads as TGCGCCAGCAGCTTGGAAGGACAGGGGGCGCTTGGCTACACCTTC.

The V call is TRBV7-9, the J call TRBJ2-1; D may be TRBD1 or TRBD2 (7 bases each). In germline, CDR1 is SEHNR, CDR2 FQNEAQ (reference sequence). Trimming cost V 5 bases and J 14 bases, with 13 bases left between them. The CDR3 is 11 amino acids. CDR3 DNA: TGTGCCAGCAGCCAGGGGGGGAGGGAGTTCTTC. Its translation: CASSQGGREFF. The variable domain in full, with the rest retrieved from reference TRBV7-9 and TRBJ2-1, is DTGVSQNPRHKITKRGQNVTFRCDPISEHNRLYWYRQTLGQGPEFLTYFQNEAQLEKSRLLSDRFSAERPKGSFSTLEIQRTEQGDSAMYLCASSQGGREFFGPGTRLTVL.

V gene TRBV11-1 combines with J gene TRBJ2-1, with TRBD2 matching over 12 bases. This CDR3 region has 17 residues. V lost 3 bases to trimming and J lost 8 bases; unmatched junction nucleotides: 11. Germline V gives CDR1 SGHAT, CDR2 FQDESV (reference sequence). CDR3 DNA: TGTGCCAGCAGCTTCGGACTAGCGGGACCCTACAGGGATGAGCAGTTCTTC. Translation: CASSFGLAGPYRDEQFF.

This clone was seen only once. This chain uses TRBV5-5 with TRBJ1-1; no clear D. The CDR3 consists of 11 residues. Between the trimmed V and J ends, which lost 3 bases and 10 bases, there was a span of 10 bases. Per germline, CDR1 SGHKS and CDR2 YYEKEE (reference sequence). The CDR3 nucleotides are TGTGCCAGCAGCTCTAGAGTCTCAGCTTTCTTT. This sequence encodes CASSSRVSAFF. Filled out from reference TRBV5-5 and TRBJ1-1, the complete variable domain reads DAGVTQSPTHLIKTRGQQVTLRCSPISGHKSVSWYQQVLGQGPQFIFQYYEKEERGRGNFPDRFSARQFPNYSSELNVNALLLGDSALYLCASSSRVSAFFGQGTRLTVV.

This clone was observed a handful of times. This rearrangement joins TRBV5-4 to TRBJ2-2; 10 nucleotides line up with TRBD2. V shed 2 bases and J 7 bases; nucleotides not matched to a gene: 5. This CDR3 has 15 amino acids. CDR1 and CDR2 from the germline V gene are SGHNT and YYREEE (reference sequence). The CDR3 here is CASSFVGLANGELFF. As DNA, the CDR3 is TGTGCCAGCAGCTTTGTGGGACTAGCGAACGGGGAGCTGTTTTTT.

As concerns this clone: The junction shows a germline mismatch at one end, possibly a read error. V is TRBV18 and J is TRBJ1-1; tentatively, D is TRBD1 (6 bases). The CDR3 has 14 residues. Germline V gene lookup returns CDR1 KGHSH and CDR2 LQKENI. CDR3 DNA sequence: TGTGCCAGCTCACCCCTAAAAAACAGGGAACATCTTTATTTC. It encodes CASSPLKNREHLYF.

This chain links TRBV27 with TRBJ2-3; D call uncertain. V was pared by 2 bases and J by 3 bases, with 12 bases between. Germline V CDR1 and CDR2: MNHEY, SMNVEV (reference sequence). The CDR3 runs to 15 residues. DNA for the CDR3: TGTGCCAGCAGTTTAAGATCTCGGTTGACAGATACGCAGTATTTT. Its translation: CASSLRSRLTDTQYF.